This T cell receptor (beta chain) was profiled in a study of blood T cell repertoires in COVID-19. Study as a whole: Sites in the United States, Italy and Spain provided acute and convalescent COVID-19 samples. In each case, the material was cDNA or gDNA derived from T cells, B-cell-depleted T cells, or PBMCs.

Followed longitudinally, the Seattle patients had been enrolled during active infection. This CDR3 is built from 15 residues. V was clipped by 4 bases and J by 4 bases; unmatched bases: 8. Germline V gene data show CDR1 as SEHNR and CDR2 as FQNEAQ (reference sequence). TCRdb's copy holds only in-frame clones and misses some; the assay was immunoSEQ multiplex PCR. This table holds fewer than 45,000 clones, about 74% found once. V and J are TRBV7-9 and TRBJ2-5, with TRBD1 matching 8 bases. Sequencing was done on a sample of peripheral blood. The origin of this receptor is an older man with COVID-19, enrolled during active disease. This CDR3 reads CASSSGGAGSETQYF. Written as DNA, the CDR3 is TGTGCCAGCAGCTCAGGGGGCGCAGGTTCAGAGACCCAGTACTTC.